Shown below are 26 T cell receptor beta chains from a single sample sequenced in a study of blood T cell repertoires in COVID-19. Data came from immunoSEQ multiplex PCR; TCRdb stores just in-frame clones and leaves some out. Of 150,000 to 200,000 clones listed, around four fifths are singletons. The source material was peripheral blood. Every receptor here comes from a woman in her 70s with COVID-19, enrolled during active disease.

V is TRBV18 and J is TRBJ2-2, with TRBD2 as a possible D gene (6 bases). Trimming pared 1 base from V and 7 bases from J, leaving 16 bases between. Germline loops: CDR1 KGHSH, CDR2 LQKENI. CDR3 length: 16 amino acids. The CDR3 DNA follows: TGTGCCAGCTCACCACGAATAGCGGACGTAATCGGGGAGCTGTTTTTT. Amino acids: CASSPRIADVIGELFF.

The rearrangement joins TRBV3-1 (or the pseudogene TRBV3-2) to TRBJ1-4, with 7 bases lining up with TRBD1. Trimming took 4 bases from V and 5 from J; bases not matched to a gene: 7. This CDR3 has 15 amino acids. Germline CDR1 reads LGHDT; CDR2 reads YNNKEL (reference sequence). For the CDR3, the DNA is TGTGCCAGCAGCCGACGGGACAGAGGGAATGAAAAACTGTTTTTT. Translation gives CASSRRDRGNEKLFF.

The V call is TRBV3-1 (or the pseudogene TRBV3-2), the J call TRBJ2-7; 7 nucleotides agree with TRBD2. V was clipped by 0 bases and J by 9 bases; unmatched bases: 5. The CDR3 spans 13 residues. Germline CDR1 LGHDT, CDR2 YNNKEL (reference sequence). CDR3 sequence: CASSQEGGSRQYV. The CDR3 nucleotides are TGTGCCAGCAGCCAAGAGGGGGGGTCGCGGCAGTACGTC.

The rearrangement links TRBV5-4 to TRBJ1-1; 8 positions match TRBD1. The V and J ends lost 6 bases and 4 bases, in that order; junction bases with no gene match: 8. The CDR3 runs 14 residues. Germline V gives CDR1 SGHNT, CDR2 YYREEE (reference sequence). The CDR3 loop reads CASKLSQGATEAFF. The CDR3 region has the DNA TGTGCCAGCAAATTGAGTCAGGGGGCCACTGAAGCTTTCTTT.

The rearrangement joins TRBV11-3 to TRBJ2-3, with 9 bases fitting TRBD1. In germline, CDR1 is SGHNT, CDR2 YENEEA. After removal of 5 bases from V and 9 bases from J, the junction contained 15 bases not matched to a gene. This CDR3 contains 16 residues. CDR3 DNA sequence: TGTGCCAGCAGCCCCGGGTCAGGACAGGGGAAGGACACGCAGTATTTT. Translated, it gives CASSPGSGQGKDTQYF.

The genes are TRBV19 and TRBJ1-2; perhaps TRBD1 as D (6 bases). V was cut by 5 bases and J by 8 bases, with 15 bases left in between. The CDR3 sequence is 13 residues long. Germline V gene lookup returns CDR1 LNHDA and CDR2 SQIVND (reference sequence). The CDR3 DNA reads as TGTGCCAGTAGTTCCCCGGGACACGGGGGCTACACCTTC. This translates into CASSSPGHGGYTF.

The chain links TRBV11-3 to TRBJ2-1; 8 nucleotides agree with TRBD1. V was pared by 5 bases and J by 8 bases, with 8 bases of the junction left unmatched. Per the germline V gene, CDR1 is SGHNT and CDR2 is YENEEA. The CDR3 consists of 14 residues. The CDR3 bases are TGTGCCAGCAGCCGGGGACAGGAATTTGATGAGCAGTTCTTC. Protein product: CASSRGQEFDEQFF.

The chain recombines TRBV30 with TRBJ1-2; the D gene is possibly TRBD1 (6 bases). The CDR3 totals 16 residues. CDR1 and CDR2 (germline): GTSNPN, SVGIG (reference sequence). The V and J ends lost 2 bases and 5 bases respectively, with 21 bases between them. DNA for the CDR3: TGTGCCTGGAGTTCCACTCCAACAGGGAGCTCTTATGGCTACACCTTC. Encoded protein: CAWSSTPTGSSYGYTF.

CDR3 DNA sequence: TGTGCCAGCAGCCCCCCCTTAGCTGCAACTAATGAAAAACTGTTTTTT. This sequence encodes CASSPPLAATNEKLFF. V and J are TRBV28 and TRBJ1-4; D not resolved. V was pared by 6 bases and J by 0 bases, with 14 bases between. The CDR3 has 16 amino acids. The germline V gene encodes CDR1 MDHEN and CDR2 SYDVKM.

V and J are TRBV10-1 and TRBJ1-2; D remains ambiguous. The germline V and J ends were trimmed by 2 bases and 7 bases, with 11 bases remaining between them. This CDR3 has 13 residues. The germline CDR1 and CDR2 sequences are WNHNN and SYGVQD (reference sequence). The CDR3 sequence is CASSEERSGGYTF. The CDR3 DNA follows: TGCGCCAGCAGTGAGGAGAGGAGCGGTGGCTACACCTTC.

The chain links TRBV28 to TRBJ2-3; D gene ambiguous. Trimming took off 5 bases at V and 8 bases at J, with 11 bases between the two ends. This CDR3 region has 12 residues. Germline V gene data show CDR1 as MDHEN and CDR2 as SYDVKM. CDR3 sequence reads: CASSLGLVTQYF. The CDR3 DNA sequence: TGTGCCAGCAGTCTGGGCTTGGTTACGCAGTATTTT.

This clone was seen just once. This chain connects TRBV28 to TRBJ2-7; the match to TRBD2 covers 9 bases. Per germline, CDR1 MDHEN and CDR2 SYDVKM. The J segment lost 2 bases and the V segment lost 7 bases, leaving 6 bases of the junction unmatched. The CDR3 covers 14 residues. CDR3 DNA: TGTGCCAGCACACTCGGACTAGCGACCTACGAGCAGTACTTC. This gives the protein CASTLGLATYEQYF.

The genes are TRBV3-1 (or the pseudogene TRBV3-2) and TRBJ2-4; weak D call: TRBD1 (6 bases). CDR3 length equals 15 residues. The germline gives CDR1 LGHDT, CDR2 YNNKEL (reference sequence). With 0 bases removed from V and 7 bases from J, the gap between germline ends came to 13 bases. The CDR3 DNA reads TGTGCCAGCAGCCAAGAGGCAGGGGTAGGGAACATTCAGTACTTC. Protein product: CASSQEAGVGNIQYF.

The CDR3, as DNA: TGTGCCAGCAGGCAAGGGATTAGCGGGAGGGCCTACGAGCAGTACTTC. Amino acids: CASRQGISGRAYEQYF. The V call is TRBV7-2, the J call TRBJ2-7; TRBD2 matches at 11 bases. CDR1 is SGHTA and CDR2 is FQGNSA in the germline V gene. The CDR3 extends over 16 amino acids. J lost 2 bases, V lost 6 bases, and 9 bases had no gene match.

The chain has TRBV19 and TRBJ1-1, with 9 bases lining up with TRBD1. The CDR3 length is 13 residues. Germline lookup yields CDR1 LNHDA and CDR2 SQIVND (reference sequence). With 5 bases clipped from V and 5 bases from J, the junction kept 3 bases outside the gene matches. The CDR3 sequence is CASSDRGWTEAFF. The DNA for the CDR3 is TGTGCCAGTAGTGACAGGGGGTGGACTGAAGCTTTCTTT.

V usage is TRBV30 and J usage is TRBJ1-3; tentatively, D is TRBD1 (5 bases). Germline CDR1 is GTSNPN and CDR2 is SVGIG (reference sequence). This CDR3 has 13 residues. The V gene lost 0 bases and the J gene lost 8 bases, with 11 bases spanning the gap. This CDR3 is CAWSVGREDTIYF. CDR3 sequence (DNA): TGTGCCTGGAGTGTGGGCAGGGAGGACACCATATATTTT.

The chain joins TRBV9 to TRBJ2-5, with 9 nucleotides matching TRBD2. In germline, CDR1 is SGDLS, CDR2 YYNGEE. This CDR3 comprises 15 residues. Trimming took 0 bases from V and 3 from J; bases not matched to a gene: 3. CDR3 DNA sequence: TGTGCCAGCAGCGTAGAAGCGGGGGGTAAAGAGACCCAGTACTTC. This encodes CASSVEAGGKETQYF.

This chain joins TRBV5-4 and TRBJ2-6, with 11 bases that match TRBD2. Germline V gene data show CDR1 as SGHNT and CDR2 as YYREEE (reference sequence). The CDR3 covers 17 residues. With V trimmed by 4 bases and J by 3 bases, 6 bases remained unmatched. The CDR3 DNA is TGTGCCAGCAGCCCAACTAGCGGGAGTGGTGGGGCCAACGTCCTGACTTTC. As protein: CASSPTSGSGGANVLTF.

This chain links TRBV3-1 (or the pseudogene TRBV3-2) with TRBJ1-3, with D possibly matching TRBD1 (5 bases). Germline CDR1 and CDR2: LGHDT and YNNKEL (reference sequence). The V and J ends lost 6 bases and 4 bases respectively, with 10 bases between them. The CDR3 spans 13 residues. CDR3: CASRDNRGNTIYF. The CDR3 DNA reads TGTGCCAGCAGAGATAACAGGGGAAACACCATATATTTT.

The chain recombines TRBV10-3 with TRBJ2-2; 13 bases line up with TRBD2. Germline V CDR1 and CDR2: ENHRY, SYGVKD. This CDR3 comprises 19 residues. Trimming took 5 bases from V and 2 from J; bases not matched to a gene: 11. The CDR3 spells CAISPQGTSGGANTGELFF. For the CDR3, the DNA is TGTGCCATCAGTCCCCAGGGAACTAGCGGGGGGGCCAACACCGGGGAGCTGTTTTTT.

The chain employs TRBV6-5 and TRBJ1-1; perhaps TRBD1 as D (5 bases). Germline V gene data show CDR1 as MNHEY and CDR2 as SVGAGI. The V gene lost 4 bases and the J gene lost 7 bases, with 10 bases spanning the gap. The CDR3 runs 12 residues. CDR3: CASSSTGVEAFF. CDR3 nucleotides: TGTGCCAGCAGTTCTACAGGAGTTGAAGCTTTCTTT.

This chain joins TRBV3-1 (or the pseudogene TRBV3-2) and TRBJ1-3; perhaps TRBD1 as D (5 bases). The CDR3 sequence is 14 residues long. V lost 3 bases and J lost 4, with 10 bases in between. Germline-derived CDR1 and CDR2 are LGHDT and YNNKEL (reference sequence). Written as DNA, the CDR3 is TGTGCCAGCAGCCATGGCAGGGCGGGAAACACCATATATTTT. Protein sequence: CASSHGRAGNTIYF.

The V and J genes are TRBV5-5 and TRBJ2-5, with a weak D call TRBD1 (5 bases). Trimming pared 4 bases from V and 2 bases from J, leaving 12 bases between. The CDR3 extends over 14 amino acids. Germline V gene data show CDR1 as SGHKS and CDR2 as YYEKEE (reference sequence). The CDR3 DNA sequence: TGTGCCAGCAGCCGGAGACAGATTCAAGAGACCCAGTACTTC. This encodes CASSRRQIQETQYF.

This chain uses TRBV2 with TRBJ2-1; tentatively, D is TRBD1 (5 bases). CDR3 length: 17 amino acids. V gave up 1 base and J gave up 0 bases, with 13 bases separating them. Germline V gene lookup returns CDR1 SNHLY and CDR2 FYNNEI. The CDR3 nucleotides are TGTGCCAGCAGTGAAGGGGGCAGGCCCCGCTCCTACAATGAGCAGTTCTTC. Amino acid sequence: CASSEGGRPRSYNEQFF.

The chain recombines TRBV7-2 with TRBJ2-7; no definite D call. Trimming took 3 bases from V and 3 from J, leaving 3 bases between them. The CDR3 consists of 11 residues. Per the germline V gene, CDR1 is SGHTA and CDR2 is FQGNSA. The CDR3 nucleotides read TGTGCCAGCAGCTTCCTCTACGAGCAGTACGTC. This translates into CASSFLYEQYV.

The V call is TRBV28, the J call TRBJ2-2; perhaps TRBD2 as D (6 bases). The CDR3 loop spans 14 amino acids. CDR1 is MDHEN, CDR2 SYDVKM, per germline. V shed 8 bases and J shed 1 base, with 11 bases lying between them. CDR3: CASRGTENTGELFF. Here the CDR3 DNA reads TGTGCCAGCCGTGGGACTGAGAACACCGGGGAGCTGTTTTTT.